This T cell receptor (beta chain) was sequenced during a study of T cells in Graves' hyperthyroidism and ophthalmopathy (dated by TCRdb to about 2019). Some background on the complete study: Peripheral blood was sampled at the time of initial diagnosis, prior to any treatment. To identify distinguishing TCR V-J signatures, a discovery cohort of around 98 patients was used, comprising 40 to 45 with Graves' ophthalmopathy and some 60 with stable Graves' hyperthyroidism. Prospective prediction of ophthalmopathy was tested in an independent validation cohort consisting of 18 hyperthyroidism patients and about 17 patients who later progressed to ophthalmopathy. The roughly 91 discovery patients were randomly divided into training and test sets at a 7:3 ratio. In about six Graves' hyperthyroidism patients, the study also compared T-cell repertoires from thyroid tissue with T-cell repertoires from blood. Once sampling was done, hyperthyroidism patients were given methimazole at a starting dose of 30 mg daily, whereas ophthalmopathy patients were given high-dose intravenous methylprednisolone. TCR Vbeta CDR3 sequencing of some 140 peripheral blood samples (over 40 ophthalmopathy, under 80 hyperthyroidism and around 17 progressor patients) is reported in the paper.

Termini included, the CDR3 measures 13 amino acids. Only the CDR3 DNA is retained, 39 bases long and in frame from the first base. CDR1 and CDR2 are read off the germline V gene as MNHNS and SASEGT. V was cut back by 7 bases and J by 5 bases, leaving a gap of 15 bases between them. Ophthalmopathy patients had moderately to severely active disease, Clinical Activity Score of at least 3, NOSPECS grade of at least 4, and duration under 3 months. Exclusion was applied to patients with uncontrolled infections, other autoimmune diseases, pregnancy or lactation. Diagnoses relied on clinical symptoms, serum thyroxine and TRAb, thyroid ultrasound and orbital computed tomography. PBMCs were isolated from about 9 ml of fresh peripheral blood by Ficoll-Paque density gradient centrifugation. Total RNA was extracted with Trizol reagent, and quality was checked on an Agilent 2100 Bioanalyzer. This clonotype was seen ten or more times. Which antigen it targets is not known. The conserved phenylalanine or tryptophan normally closing the CDR3 is absent here, so this likely arose from a read error.

TCR beta CDR3 regions were amplified from RNA transcripts. The TCR CDR3 was subjected to a first round of RT-PCR using the HTBI primer set and the Qiagen OneStep RT-PCR kit. The libraries were constructed in a second round of multiplex PCR and then size-selected and purified. Paired-end sequencing of the libraries was performed with 100 bp reads on an Illumina HiSeq2000. The original methods were these. Raw data were processed with SOAPnuke, discarding reads with adapters, uncalled bases, mean Phred below 15, or no exact constant-primer or identifier match. High-quality paired reads were merged using COPE v1.2.5, and each unique nucleotide sequence was defined as a clonotype. Clonotypes were aligned to IMGT TRBV, TRBD and TRBJ reference segments using MiTCR v1.1. Only V-J combinations with frequency above 0.0001, covering about 99% of repertoires, were analysed. The TCS score was defined as the ratio of F50 (clonal expansion) to E x V (chaos), calculated using BLOSUM62-based TCRdist between CDR3 peptides within each V-J. Welch's t-statistics and random forest reduced around 510 V-J features to about 13, which were used in a naive Bayes classifier (R e1071). The similarity between thyroid and blood repertoires was quantified using the Morisita-Horn index. TCRdb handled the public reads itself, with Q25 trimming in fastp and clone calling in MiXCR, and kept productive beta chains. Rows matching on CDR3 protein sequence are summarized as one entry with the most common DNA and genes. For this entry, the V and J calls and clone size follow TCRdb and not the study's own pipeline. This sample has 600,000 to 700,000 distinct CDR3 sequences in its table, and about 15% of those were observed once. The top ten clonotypes cover around 4.5% of the sample.

What the work shows at the level of the full study, not this receptor alone: During validation, the model predicted progression to ophthalmopathy a median of roughly 7.1 months ahead of onset, with around 70% sensitivity and around 72% specificity. In cross-validation, a model built on a 13 V-J signature told ophthalmopathy apart from stable hyperthyroidism with just under 90% sensitivity and around 81% specificity, and in testing the same model reached 80%/75%. Most expanded thyroid clonotypes (frequency above 0.001) were also detected in blood, suggesting blood repertoires may reflect thyroid immune responses. No statistical method was used to set the sample size in advance, and investigators knew the group allocation.

Sequenced input: blood. This clonotype originated in a woman between 35 and 50 years old with Graves' ophthalmopathy. The rearranged chain carries TRBV6-1 and TRBJ2-7; the D gene is possibly TRBD2, with 6 bases matching. At the DNA level, the sequence is TGTGCCAGCACCCCTCGCGGGACCAACGAGCAGTACCTC. Its translation is CASTPRGTNEQYL.